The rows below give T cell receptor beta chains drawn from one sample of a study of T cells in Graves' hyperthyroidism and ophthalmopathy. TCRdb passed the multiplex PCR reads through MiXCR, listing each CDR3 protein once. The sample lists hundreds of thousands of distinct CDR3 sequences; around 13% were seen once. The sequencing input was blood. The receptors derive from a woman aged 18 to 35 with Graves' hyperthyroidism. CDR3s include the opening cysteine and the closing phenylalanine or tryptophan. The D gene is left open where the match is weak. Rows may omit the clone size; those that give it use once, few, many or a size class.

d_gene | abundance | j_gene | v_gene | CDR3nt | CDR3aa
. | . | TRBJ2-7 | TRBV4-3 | TGCGCCAGCAGCCAAGTATCAGGGGGGATCTACGAGCAGTACTTC | CASSQVSGGIYEQYF
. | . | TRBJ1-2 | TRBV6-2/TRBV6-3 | TGTGCCAGCGGGAGGCGGGGCGACGGCTACACCTTC | CASGRRGDGYTF
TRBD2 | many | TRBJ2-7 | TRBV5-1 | TGCGCCAGCAGAGCTTACGGGACTAAGGGTTCCTACGAGCAGTACTTC | CASRAYGTKGSYEQYF
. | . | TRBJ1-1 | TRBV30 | TGTGCCTGGAGTCCCGCCCCGATTGAAGCTTTCTTT | CAWSPAPIEAFF
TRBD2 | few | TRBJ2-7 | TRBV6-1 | TGTGCCAGCAGTTGGACTAGCGGGTCTTTGGGCTACGAGCAGTACTTC | CASSWTSGSLGYEQYF
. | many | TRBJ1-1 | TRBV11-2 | TGTGCCAGCACTATAGCGGGAGGGGGCACTGAAGCTTTCTTT | CASTIAGGGTEAFF
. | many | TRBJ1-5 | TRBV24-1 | TGTGCCTCTAACCTCGGCAGTAGCAATCAGCCCCAGCATTTT | CASNLGSSNQPQHF
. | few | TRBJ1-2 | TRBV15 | TGTGCCACCAGCAACAGGGTGGGCGGCTACACCTTC | CATSNRVGGYTF
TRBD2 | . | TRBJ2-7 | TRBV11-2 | TGTGCCAGCAACCCAACGCCGCGGGAGCCCTACGAGCAGTACTTC | CASNPTPREPYEQYF
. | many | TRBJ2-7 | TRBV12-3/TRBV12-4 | TGTGCCAGCGGGTTGAACCTCGGGAGAGTAGCCTACGAGCAGTACTTC | CASGLNLGRVAYEQYF
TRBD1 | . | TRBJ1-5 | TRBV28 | TGTGCCAGCAGTGTACAATCGACAGGGAACGGGCCCCAGCATTTT | CASSVQSTGNGPQHF
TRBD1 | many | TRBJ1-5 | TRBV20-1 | TGCAGTGCTGCCGGGACAGGGGACCAGCCCCAGCATTTT | CSAAGTGDQPQHF
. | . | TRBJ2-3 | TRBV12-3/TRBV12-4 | TGTGCCAGCAGTTCCGGACCAGATACGCAGTATTTT | CASSSGPDTQYF
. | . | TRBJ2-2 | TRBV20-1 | TGCAGTGCTACCAGAGTAGGGCGGGATAGTGGCGGGGAGCTGTTTTTT | CSATRVGRDSGGELFF
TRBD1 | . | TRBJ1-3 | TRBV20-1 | TGCAGTGCTAGACCTCTTAGACAGGGATGGTCTGGAAACACCATATATTTT | CSARPLRQGWSGNTIYF
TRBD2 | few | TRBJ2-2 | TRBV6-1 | TGTGCCAGCAGGGGGGGACTAGCGGGGATTGGCAGGGAGCTGTTTTTT | CASRGGLAGIGRELFF
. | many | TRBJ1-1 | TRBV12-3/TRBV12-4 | TGTGCCAGCGCCCCTCGCACTGAAGCTTTCTTT | CASAPRTEAFF
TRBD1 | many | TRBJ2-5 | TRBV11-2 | TGTGCCAGCAGCTGGGGGACAGGGGGCCAAGAGACCCAGTACTTC | CASSWGTGGQETQYF
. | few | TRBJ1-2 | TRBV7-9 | TGTGCCAGCAACTCTCCTGGGGGAGGCTACACCTTC | CASNSPGGGYTF
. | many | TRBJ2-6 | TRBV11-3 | TGTGCCAGCAGCCTCCAGGGTTTCAGGGCCAACGTCCTGACTTTC | CASSLQGFRANVLTF
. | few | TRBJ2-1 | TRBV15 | TGTGCCACCAGCTTTCGGGGGGCCAACAATGAGCAGTTCTTC | CATSFRGANNEQFF
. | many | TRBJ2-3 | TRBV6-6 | TGTGCCAGCAGTTACTCGATTCTTGCGTGGGCAGGGAAAGATACGCAGTATTTT | CASSYSILAWAGKDTQYF
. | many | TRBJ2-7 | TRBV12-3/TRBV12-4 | TGTGCCAGCAGTTCTCAGGCAGGGTCCTACGAGCAGTACTTC | CASSSQAGSYEQYF
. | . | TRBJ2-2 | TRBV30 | TGTGCCTCGAACCGGGACCTCACCGGGGAGCTGTTTTTT | CASNRDLTGELFF
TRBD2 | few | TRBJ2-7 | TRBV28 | TGTGCCAGCGGGGGGGACGAGCAGTACTTC | CASGGDEQYF
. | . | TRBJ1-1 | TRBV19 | TGTGCCAGTAGTATTCAAGGGCGTTTCACTGAAGCTTTCTTT | CASSIQGRFTEAFF
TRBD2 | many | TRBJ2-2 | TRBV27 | TGTGCCAGCAGAACTAGCGGGACGCCGTGGACCGGGGAGCTGTTTTTT | CASRTSGTPWTGELFF
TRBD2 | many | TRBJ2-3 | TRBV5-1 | TGCGCCAGCAGCCTACAACTAGCGGGATGGTCAGATACGCAGTATTTT | CASSLQLAGWSDTQYF
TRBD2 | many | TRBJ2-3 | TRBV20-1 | TGCAGTGCTAGCCGAAGAGGAGCGGGACCCCGAGGATATACGCAGTATTTT | CSASRRGAGPRGYTQYF
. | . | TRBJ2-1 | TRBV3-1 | TGTGCCAGCAGCCAAGCCCCCTGGTCCGGGACGCTTAACAATGAGCAGTTCTTC | CASSQAPWSGTLNNEQFF
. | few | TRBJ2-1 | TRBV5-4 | TGTGCCAGCAGCTCGAATTTCAGGGAGTACAATGAGCAGTTCTTC | CASSSNFREYNEQFF
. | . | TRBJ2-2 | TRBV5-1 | TGCGCCAGCAGCTCGGACCTAGCGAGGAACACCGGGGAGCTGTTTTTT | CASSSDLARNTGELFF
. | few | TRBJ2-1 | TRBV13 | TGTGCCAGCGGATCAGCCTCCTACAATGAGCAGTTCTTC | CASGSASYNEQFF
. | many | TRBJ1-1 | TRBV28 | TGTGCCAGCAGTTTACTCGGCAGGGCAAGGGGTGGCACTGAAGCTTTCTTT | CASSLLGRARGGTEAFF
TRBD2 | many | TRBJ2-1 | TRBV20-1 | TGCAGTGCTAAGCCTAGCGGGACTAGGGAGCAGTTCTTC | CSAKPSGTREQFF
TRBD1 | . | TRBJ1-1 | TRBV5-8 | TGTGCCAGCAGCTCGCTAAAGTGGGGGACAGGAGTTAAGAACACTGAAGCTTTCTTT | CASSSLKWGTGVKNTEAFF
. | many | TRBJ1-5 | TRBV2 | TGTGCCAGCAGTGAAGCGCTTCGAGGAACTCAGCCCCAGCATTTT | CASSEALRGTQPQHF
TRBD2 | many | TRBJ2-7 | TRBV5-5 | TGTGCCAGCGCGGCGCTAGCGGGAGGGTACGAGCAGTACTTC | CASAALAGGYEQYF
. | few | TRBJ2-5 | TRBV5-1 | TGCGCCAGCAGCTTGGATGGGTTAACGGAGACCCAGTACTTC | CASSLDGLTETQYF
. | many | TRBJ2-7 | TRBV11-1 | TGTGCCAGCAGCTTATGGGACGGATCCTACGAGCAGTACTTC | CASSLWDGSYEQYF
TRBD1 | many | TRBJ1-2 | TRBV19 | TGTGCCAGTAGTACGAGACAGGGATTAGGCTACACCTTC | CASSTRQGLGYTF
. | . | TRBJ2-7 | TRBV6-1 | TGTGCCAGCAGTCTCCGGGTAGGCTACGAGCAGTACTTC | CASSLRVGYEQYF
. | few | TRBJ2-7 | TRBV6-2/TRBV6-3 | TGTGCCAGCAGCTCGCCGCTAGCGAGCTACGAGCAGTACTTC | CASSSPLASYEQYF
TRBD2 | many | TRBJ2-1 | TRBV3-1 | TGTGCCAGCAGCCGTAGGAGCGGGAGCCTATCCTACAATGAGCAGTTCTTC | CASSRRSGSLSYNEQFF
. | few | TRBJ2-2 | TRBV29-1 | TGCAGCGTTTTGTCCTTCCACGGCACCGGGGAGCTGTTTTTT | CSVLSFHGTGELFF
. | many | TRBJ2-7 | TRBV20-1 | TGCAGTGCTAAGGGCAGGGAAAAATACGAGCAGTACTTC | CSAKGREKYEQYF
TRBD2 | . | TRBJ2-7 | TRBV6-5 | TGTGCCAGCAGTTACCAAATGCCCGGAGCGGGAGGGGTCGAGCAGTACTTC | CASSYQMPGAGGVEQYF
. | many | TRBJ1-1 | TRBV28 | TGTGCCTCCGGGTACGCGGCTGAAGCTTTCTTT | CASGYAAEAFF
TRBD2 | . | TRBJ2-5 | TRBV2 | TGTGCCAGCAGTGAGACTAGCGGAGGGGGGCCGTGGGGCCAGTACTTC | CASSETSGGGPWGQYF
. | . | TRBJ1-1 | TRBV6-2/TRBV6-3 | TGTGCCAGCAGTTACTCGATAGAGTCTGAAGCTTTCTTT | CASSYSIESEAFF
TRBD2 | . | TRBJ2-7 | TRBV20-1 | TGCAGTGCTAGGGTTGGCGGGAGTACCTACGAGCAGTACTTC | CSARVGGSTYEQYF
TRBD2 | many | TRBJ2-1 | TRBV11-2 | TGTGCCAGCAGCTTCACTAGCGATTCCTACAATGAGCAGTTCTTC | CASSFTSDSYNEQFF
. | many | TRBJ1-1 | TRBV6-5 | TGTGCCAGCAGTTATGGGATTCTGAACACTGAAGCTTTCTTT | CASSYGILNTEAFF
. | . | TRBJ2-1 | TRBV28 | TGTGCCAGCGAACAAGGCAGCTACAATGAGCAGTTCTTC | CASEQGSYNEQFF
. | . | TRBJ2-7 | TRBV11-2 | TGTGCCAGCAGCTTGTCCGGGTTCGAGCAGTACTTC | CASSLSGFEQYF
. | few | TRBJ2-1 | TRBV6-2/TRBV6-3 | TGTGCCAGCAGGCATGGACGGGATGAGCAGTTCTTC | CASRHGRDEQFF